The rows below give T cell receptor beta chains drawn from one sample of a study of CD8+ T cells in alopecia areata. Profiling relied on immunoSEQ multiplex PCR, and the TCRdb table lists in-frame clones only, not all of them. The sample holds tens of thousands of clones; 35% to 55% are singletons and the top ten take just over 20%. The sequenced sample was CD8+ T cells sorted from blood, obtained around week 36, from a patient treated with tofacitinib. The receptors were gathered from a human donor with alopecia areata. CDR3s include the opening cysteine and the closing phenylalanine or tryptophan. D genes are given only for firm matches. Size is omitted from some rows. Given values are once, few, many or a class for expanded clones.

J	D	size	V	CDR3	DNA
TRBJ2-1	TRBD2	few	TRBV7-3	CASSFSGRVNEQFF	TGTGCCAGCAGCTTCAGCGGGAGGGTGAATGAGCAGTTCTTC
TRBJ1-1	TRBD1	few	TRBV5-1	CASSLPRDRVTEAFF	TGCGCCAGCAGCTTGCCCCGGGACAGGGTCACTGAAGCTTTCTTT
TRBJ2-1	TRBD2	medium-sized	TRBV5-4	CASRETAGALYNEQFF	TGTGCCAGCAGGGAAACGGCGGGAGCACTATACAATGAGCAGTTCTTC
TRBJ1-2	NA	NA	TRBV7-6	CASSLAGQGYTF	TGTGCCAGCAGCTTAGCCGGACAGGGCTACACCTTC
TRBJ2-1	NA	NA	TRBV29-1	CSVDRDNEQFF	TGCAGCGTTGACAGGGACAATGAGCAGTTCTTC
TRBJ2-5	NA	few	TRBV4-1	CASSQDRARGETQYF	TGCGCCAGCAGCCAAGATCGGGCCCGGGGGGAGACCCAGTACTTC
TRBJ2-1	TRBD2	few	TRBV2	CASVLLRGSVGPSGYNEQFF	TGTGCCAGCGTCCTCCTAAGAGGGTCCGTTGGTCCTAGCGGGTACAATGAGCAGTTCTTC
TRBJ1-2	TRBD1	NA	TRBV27	CASSHRGQGAWGYTF	TGTGCCAGCAGCCACAGGGGACAGGGGGCTTGGGGCTACACCTTC
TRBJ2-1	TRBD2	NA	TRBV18	CASSTGTSGINEQFF	TGTGCCAGCTCTACCGGGACTAGCGGGATCAATGAGCAGTTCTTC
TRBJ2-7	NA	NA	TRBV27	CASSDGYEQYF	TGTGCCAGCAGTGACGGCTACGAGCAGTACTTC
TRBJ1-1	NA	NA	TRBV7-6	CASSLGSANTEAFF	TGTGCCAGCAGCTTAGGTAGTGCGAACACTGAAGCTTTCTTT
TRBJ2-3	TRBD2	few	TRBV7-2	CASSYIAGVGQRADTQYF	TGTGCCAGCAGCTACATAGCGGGAGTGGGGCAGCGGGCAGATACGCAGTATTTT
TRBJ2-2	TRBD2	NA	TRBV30	CAYWTSGSWELFF	TGTGCCTACTGGACTAGCGGGTCGTGGGAGCTGTTTTTT
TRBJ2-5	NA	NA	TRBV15	CATSRDGETQYF	TGTGCCACCAGCAGAGATGGAGAGACCCAGTACTTC
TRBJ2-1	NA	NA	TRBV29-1	CSVEGGNEQFF	TGCAGCGTTGAGGGAGGCAATGAGCAGTTCTTC
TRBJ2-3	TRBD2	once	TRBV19	CASSGLAGPRRTDTQYF	TGTGCCAGTAGCGGACTAGCGGGTCCTCGACGCACAGATACGCAGTATTTT
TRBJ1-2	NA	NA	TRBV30	CAWRDGRRGYGYTF	TGTGCCTGGAGGGACGGCAGAAGGGGCTATGGCTACACCTTC
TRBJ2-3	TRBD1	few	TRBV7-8	CASSYTGGRDTQYF	TGTGCCAGCAGCTATACAGGGGGGAGGGATACGCAGTATTTT
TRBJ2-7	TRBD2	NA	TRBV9	CASSLSGRAYEQYF	TGTGCCAGCAGCCTTAGCGGGAGGGCCTACGAGCAGTACTTC
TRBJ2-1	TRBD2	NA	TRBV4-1	CASSVLAGGGNEQFF	TGCGCCAGCAGCGTACTAGCGGGTGGGGGGAATGAGCAGTTCTTC
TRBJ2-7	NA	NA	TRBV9	CASSTLSDGSSYEQYF	TGTGCCAGCAGCACCCTTTCTGACGGGAGTTCCTACGAGCAGTACTTC
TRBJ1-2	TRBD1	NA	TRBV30	CAYRGIYGYTF	TGTGCCTACAGGGGGATTTATGGCTACACCTTC
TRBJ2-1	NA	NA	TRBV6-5	CASISRDSYNEQFF	TGTGCCAGCATATCGCGGGACTCCTACAATGAGCAGTTCTTC
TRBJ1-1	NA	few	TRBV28	CASSVAVGFEAFF	TGTGCCAGCAGCGTCGCCGTTGGGTTTGAAGCTTTCTTT
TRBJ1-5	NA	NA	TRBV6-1	CASSEWGENQPQHF	TGTGCCAGCAGTGAATGGGGGGAAAATCAGCCCCAGCATTTT
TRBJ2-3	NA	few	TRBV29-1	CSVAGGAGTDTQYF	TGCAGCGTTGCAGGCGGCGCTGGCACAGATACGCAGTATTTT
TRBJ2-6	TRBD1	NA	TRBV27	CASSRALTGDALGANVLTF	TGTGCCAGCAGCCGAGCCCTGACAGGGGATGCCCTGGGGGCCAACGTCCTGACTTTC
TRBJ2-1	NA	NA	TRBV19	CASSVADYSYNEQFF	TGTGCCAGTAGTGTTGCGGATTACTCCTACAATGAGCAGTTCTTC
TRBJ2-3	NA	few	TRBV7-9	CASSAQQGTDTQYF	TGTGCCAGCAGCGCTCAGCAGGGAACAGATACGCAGTATTTT
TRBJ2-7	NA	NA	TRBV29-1	CSVEQTYEQYF	TGCAGCGTTGAGCAGACCTACGAGCAGTACTTC
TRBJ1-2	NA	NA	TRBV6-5	CASSTRTDSFYGYTF	TGTGCCAGCAGTACTCGGACAGACTCCTTCTATGGCTACACCTTC
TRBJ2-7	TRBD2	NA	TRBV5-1	CASSSALADFSYEQYF	TGCGCCAGCAGCTCCGCCCTAGCGGACTTCTCCTACGAGCAGTACTTC
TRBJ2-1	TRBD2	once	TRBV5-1	CASSFPIAGSGGDEQFF	TGCGCCAGCAGCTTTCCCATAGCGGGAAGTGGAGGGGATGAGCAGTTCTTC
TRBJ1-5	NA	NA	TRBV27	CASSFKGVNQPQHF	TGTGCCAGCAGTTTCAAAGGGGTCAATCAGCCCCAGCATTTT
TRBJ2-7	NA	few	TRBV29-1	CSVELTGAPYEQYF	TGCAGCGTTGAACTCACTGGGGCCCCCTACGAGCAGTACTTC
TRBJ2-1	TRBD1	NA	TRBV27	CASSLGTGYNEQFF	TGTGCCAGCAGTCTAGGGACAGGATACAATGAGCAGTTCTTC
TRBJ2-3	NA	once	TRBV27	CASSATGFADTQYF	TGTGCCAGCAGTGCTACAGGGTTTGCAGATACGCAGTATTTT
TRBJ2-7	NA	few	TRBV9	CASSVGYGVEQYF	TGTGCCAGCAGCGTAGGATATGGGGTTGAGCAGTACTTC
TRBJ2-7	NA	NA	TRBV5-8	CASGRVGEQYF	TGTGCCTCGGGCAGGGTCGGCGAGCAGTACTTC
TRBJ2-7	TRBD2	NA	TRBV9	CASSGGLAAAYEQYF	TGTGCCAGCAGCGGCGGACTAGCGGCCGCCTACGAGCAGTACTTC
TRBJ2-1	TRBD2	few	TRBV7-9	CASSGRTSGNGDEQFF	TGTGCCAGCAGCGGGCGGACTAGCGGGAATGGAGATGAGCAGTTCTTC
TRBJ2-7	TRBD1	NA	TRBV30	CAWRRRTGTYEQYF	TGTGCCTGGAGACGACGGACAGGGACCTACGAGCAGTACTTC
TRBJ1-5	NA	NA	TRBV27	CASSPTRERYNQPQHF	TGTGCCAGCAGTCCTACGAGGGAACGATACAATCAGCCCCAGCATTTT
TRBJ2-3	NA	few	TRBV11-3	CASSLASGLDTQYF	TGTGCCAGCAGCTTAGCCAGCGGGCTTGATACGCAGTATTTT
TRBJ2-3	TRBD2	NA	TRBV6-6	CASRDREGRTDTQYF	TGTGCCAGCAGGGACCGGGAGGGCCGGACAGATACGCAGTATTTT
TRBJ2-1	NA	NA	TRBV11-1	CASSQEGSNEQFF	TGCGCCAGCAGCCAAGAGGGTTCCAATGAGCAGTTCTTC